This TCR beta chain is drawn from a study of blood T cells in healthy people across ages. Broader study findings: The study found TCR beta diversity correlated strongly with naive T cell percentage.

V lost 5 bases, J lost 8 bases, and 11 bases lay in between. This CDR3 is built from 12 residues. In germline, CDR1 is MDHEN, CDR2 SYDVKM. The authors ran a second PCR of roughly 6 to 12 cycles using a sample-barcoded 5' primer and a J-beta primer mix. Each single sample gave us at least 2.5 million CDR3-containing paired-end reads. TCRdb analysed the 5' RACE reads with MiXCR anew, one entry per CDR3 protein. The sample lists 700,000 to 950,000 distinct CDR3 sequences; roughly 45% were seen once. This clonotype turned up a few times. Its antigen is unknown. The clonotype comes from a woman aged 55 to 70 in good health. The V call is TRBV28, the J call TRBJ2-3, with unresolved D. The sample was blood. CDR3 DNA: TGTGCCAGCAGTCCCTCCGTTAGTACGCAGTATTTT. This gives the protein CASSPSVSTQYF.